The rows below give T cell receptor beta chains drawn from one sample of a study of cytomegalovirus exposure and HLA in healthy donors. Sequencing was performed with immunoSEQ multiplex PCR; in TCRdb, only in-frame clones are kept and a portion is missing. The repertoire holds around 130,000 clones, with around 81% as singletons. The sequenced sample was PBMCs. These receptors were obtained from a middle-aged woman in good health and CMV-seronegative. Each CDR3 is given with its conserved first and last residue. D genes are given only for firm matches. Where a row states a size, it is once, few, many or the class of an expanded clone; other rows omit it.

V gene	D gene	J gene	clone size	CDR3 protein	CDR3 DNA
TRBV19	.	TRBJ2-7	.	CASPTLEYSYEQYF	TGTGCCAGTCCAACCCTAGAGTACTCCTACGAGCAGTACTTC
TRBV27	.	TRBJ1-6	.	CASSSTLRSSYNSPLHF	TGTGCCAGCAGTTCCACCCTAAGAAGCTCCTATAATTCACCCCTCCACTTT
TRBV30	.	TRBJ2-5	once	CAWSVGWGLAETQYF	TGTGCCTGGAGTGTAGGCTGGGGGCTGGCTGAGACCCAGTACTTC
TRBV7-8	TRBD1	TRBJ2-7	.	CASSPDRGGEQYF	TGTGCCAGCAGCCCGGACAGGGGCGGCGAGCAGTACTTC
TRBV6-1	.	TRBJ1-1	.	CASSTGREAFF	TGTGCCAGCAGCACGGGGAGAGAGGCTTTCTTT
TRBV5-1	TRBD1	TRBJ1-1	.	CASGQGNTEAFF	TGCGCCAGCGGACAGGGGAACACTGAAGCTTTCTTT
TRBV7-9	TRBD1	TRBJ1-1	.	CASSEQGAQAFF	TGTGCTAGCAGCGAGCAGGGGGCGCAAGCTTTCTTT
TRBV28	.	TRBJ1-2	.	CASSWGGANYGYTF	TGTGCCAGCAGTTGGGGGGGGGCCAACTATGGCTACACCTTC
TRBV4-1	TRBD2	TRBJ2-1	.	CASSQVGRGGNEQFF	TGCGCCAGCAGCCAAGTGGGTCGGGGGGGCAATGAGCAGTTCTTC
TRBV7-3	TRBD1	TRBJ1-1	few	CASSNTGGPTEAFF	TGTGCCAGCAGCAATACAGGGGGCCCCACTGAAGCTTTCTTT
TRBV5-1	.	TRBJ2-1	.	CASSRGQYSSYNEQFF	TGCGCCAGCAGCCGCGGACAGTATAGCTCCTACAATGAGCAGTTCTTC
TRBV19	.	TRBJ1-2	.	CASRKDSNYGYTF	TGTGCCAGTCGAAAGGACAGCAACTATGGCTACACCTTC
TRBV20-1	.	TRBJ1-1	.	CSAPIDYGAFF	TGCAGTGCTCCGATAGACTATGGAGCTTTCTTT
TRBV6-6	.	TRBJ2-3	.	CASSYTRGGSDTQYF	TGTGCCAGCAGTTACACCCGGGGAGGATCAGATACGCAGTATTTT
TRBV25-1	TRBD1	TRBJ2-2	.	CASSSSVGQGMWAGELFF	TGTGCCAGCAGTTCTTCTGTGGGACAGGGGATGTGGGCCGGGGAGCTGTTTTTT
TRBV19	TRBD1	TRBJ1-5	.	CASSMAGTGPGQPQHF	TGTGCCAGTAGTATGGCAGGGACAGGGCCTGGTCAGCCCCAGCATTTT
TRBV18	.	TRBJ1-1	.	CASSPRGNTEAFF	TGTGCCAGCTCACCCCGGGGGAACACTGAAGCTTTCTTT
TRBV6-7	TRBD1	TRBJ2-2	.	CARYMTGGEVTGELFF	TGTGCCAGGTACATGACAGGGGGGGAGGTCACCGGGGAGCTGTTTTTT